This TCR beta chain originates from a study of T cells in Graves' hyperthyroidism and ophthalmopathy. This clonotype has a count of ten or more. Amplification of TCR beta CDR3 regions used RNA as the template. A first-round RT-PCR of the TCR CDR3 used the HTBI primer set. TCRdb re-called the multiplex PCR reads with MiXCR, one entry per CDR3 protein. The repertoire holds about 570,000 distinct CDR3 sequences, with about half as singletons. The CDR3 has 14 residues. Per germline, CDR1 SNHLY and CDR2 FYNNEI. Losses at the gene ends were 5 bases for V and 4 bases for J; bases not matched to a gene: 5. The sequenced sample was peripheral blood or thyroid tissue (not recorded which). This TCR came from an adult woman with Graves' disease, either hyperthyroidism or ophthalmopathy (not recorded which). This chain uses TRBV2 with TRBJ1-5; 7 nucleotides line up with TRBD1. This CDR3 reads CASSKDRVNQPQHF. CDR3 coding DNA: TGTGCCAGCAGTAAAGACAGGGTGAATCAGCCCCAGCATTTT.